The entry below describes one TCR beta chain. These data originate in a study of CD8 T cells in Susac syndrome. From germline, CDR1 is LGHNT and CDR2 FRNRAP. This CDR3 spans 15 amino acids. Trimming cost V 3 bases and J 1 base, with 10 bases left between them. Random hexamers were used to reverse transcribe the RNA input (about 0.5 to 1 ug). TCRdb reprocessed the immunoSEQ multiplex PCR reads via MiXCR and lists one record per CDR3 protein. Of approximately 280,000 distinct CDR3 sequences listed, approximately 81% are singletons. Material: CD8+ T cells from PBMCs. The J gene is TRBJ2-4, the V gene TRBV12-5; D is uncertain. This clonotype was obtained from a human donor with multiple sclerosis. The CDR3 DNA sequence: TGTGCTAGTGGTTTTTACCCCTCGGCCAAAAACATTCAGTACTTC. It is translated as CASGFYPSAKNIQYF.